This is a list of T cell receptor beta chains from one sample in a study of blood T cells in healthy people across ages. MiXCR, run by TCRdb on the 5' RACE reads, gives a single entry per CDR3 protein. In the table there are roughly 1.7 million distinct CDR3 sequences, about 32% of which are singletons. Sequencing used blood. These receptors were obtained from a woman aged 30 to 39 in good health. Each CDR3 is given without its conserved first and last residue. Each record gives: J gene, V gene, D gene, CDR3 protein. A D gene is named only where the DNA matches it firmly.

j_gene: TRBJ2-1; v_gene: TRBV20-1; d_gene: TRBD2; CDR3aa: SARDGGSVDEQF
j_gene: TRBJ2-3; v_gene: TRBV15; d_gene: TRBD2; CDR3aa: ATSRAKRGGWTDTQY
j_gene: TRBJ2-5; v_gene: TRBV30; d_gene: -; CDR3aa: AWSAKGTQY
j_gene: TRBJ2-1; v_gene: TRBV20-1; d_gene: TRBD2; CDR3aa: SAMGLAANEQF
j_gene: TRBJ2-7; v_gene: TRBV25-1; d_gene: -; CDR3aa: ASSERDNRYEQY
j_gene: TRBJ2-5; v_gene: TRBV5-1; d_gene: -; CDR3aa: ASSLESSKGETQY
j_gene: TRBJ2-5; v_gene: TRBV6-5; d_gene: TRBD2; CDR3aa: ASSRDGLEETQY
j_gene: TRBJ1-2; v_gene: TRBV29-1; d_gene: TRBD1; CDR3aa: SVEDKAGQGFYGYT
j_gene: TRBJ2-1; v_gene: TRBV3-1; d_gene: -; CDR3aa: ASSPRFWGFDEQF
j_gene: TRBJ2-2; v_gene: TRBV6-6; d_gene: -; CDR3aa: ASSYFKGGTTGELF
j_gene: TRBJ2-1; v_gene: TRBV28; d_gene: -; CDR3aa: ASSRSGLNNEQF
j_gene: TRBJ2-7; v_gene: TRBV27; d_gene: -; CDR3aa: ASSLLGVAYEQY
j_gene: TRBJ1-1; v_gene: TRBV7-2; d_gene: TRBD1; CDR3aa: ASSSTDRGGTEAF
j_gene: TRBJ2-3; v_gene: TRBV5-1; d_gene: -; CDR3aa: ASSWARDTDTQY
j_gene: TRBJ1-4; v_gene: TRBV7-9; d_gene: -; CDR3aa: ASSSLGQSTNEKLF
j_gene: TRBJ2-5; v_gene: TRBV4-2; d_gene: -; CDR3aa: ASSQETGRSNPRTQY
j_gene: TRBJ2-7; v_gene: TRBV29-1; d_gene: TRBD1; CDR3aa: SVEEWTGGKSDGYEQY
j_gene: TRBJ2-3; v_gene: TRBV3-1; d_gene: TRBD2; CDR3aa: ASSQGPAGVRTDTQY
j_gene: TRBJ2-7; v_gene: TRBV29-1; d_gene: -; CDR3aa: SVVGASEQY
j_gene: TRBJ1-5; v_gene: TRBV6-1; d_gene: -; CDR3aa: ASSEQGDNQPQH
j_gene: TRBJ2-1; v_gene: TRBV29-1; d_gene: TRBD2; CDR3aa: SVRGSSGRGDEQF
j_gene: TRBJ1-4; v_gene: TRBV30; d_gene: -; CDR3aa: ASTGSLNEKLF
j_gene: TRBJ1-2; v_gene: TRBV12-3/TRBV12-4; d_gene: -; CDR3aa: ASKQDWINYGYT
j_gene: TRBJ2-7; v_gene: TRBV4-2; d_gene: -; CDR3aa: ASSPREADSYEQY
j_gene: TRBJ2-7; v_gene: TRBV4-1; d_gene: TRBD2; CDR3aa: ASSQGASGTSYEQY
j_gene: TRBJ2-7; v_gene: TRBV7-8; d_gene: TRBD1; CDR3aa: ASSLVGVGQGPRSYEQY
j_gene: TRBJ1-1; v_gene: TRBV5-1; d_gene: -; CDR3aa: ASSLIYLNTEAF
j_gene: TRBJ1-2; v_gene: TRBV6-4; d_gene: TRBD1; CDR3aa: ASSEFRGSVGYT
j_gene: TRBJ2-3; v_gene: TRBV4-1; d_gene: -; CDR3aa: ASSQVPAMVSTDTQY
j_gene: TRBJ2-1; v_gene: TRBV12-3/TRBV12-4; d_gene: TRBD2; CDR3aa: ASSLWTSGRSNEQF
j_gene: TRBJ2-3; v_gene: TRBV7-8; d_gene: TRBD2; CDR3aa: ASSFSIAGVTDTQY
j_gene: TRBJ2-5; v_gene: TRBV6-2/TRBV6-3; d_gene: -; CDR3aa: ASQDGGLRQETQY
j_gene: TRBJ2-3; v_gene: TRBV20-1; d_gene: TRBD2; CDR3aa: SARGGSGRRTDTQY
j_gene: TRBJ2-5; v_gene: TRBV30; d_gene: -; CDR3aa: AWGRGPLQETQY
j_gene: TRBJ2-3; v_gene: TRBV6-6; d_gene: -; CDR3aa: ASSVDDTQY
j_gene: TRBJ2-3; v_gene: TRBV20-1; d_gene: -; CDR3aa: SARGERADTQY
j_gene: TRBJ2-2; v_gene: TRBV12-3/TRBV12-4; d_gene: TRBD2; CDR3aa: ASSPGLAGAGTGELF
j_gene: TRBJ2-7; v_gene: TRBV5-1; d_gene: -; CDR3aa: ASSLDGSGYEQY
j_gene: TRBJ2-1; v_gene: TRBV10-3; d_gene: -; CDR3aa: AISEGLGSNEQF
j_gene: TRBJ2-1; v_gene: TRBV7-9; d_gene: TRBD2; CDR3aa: ASSPPGSSGYSEQF
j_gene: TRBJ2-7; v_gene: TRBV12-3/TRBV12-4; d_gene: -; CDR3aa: ASSLVGPTYEQY
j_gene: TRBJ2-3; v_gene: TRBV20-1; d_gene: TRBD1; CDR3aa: SARLGQGHTDTQY
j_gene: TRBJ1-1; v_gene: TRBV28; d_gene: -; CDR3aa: ASSGGGQMNTEAF
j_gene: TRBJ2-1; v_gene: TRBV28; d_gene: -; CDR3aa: ASSSLVANSYNEQF
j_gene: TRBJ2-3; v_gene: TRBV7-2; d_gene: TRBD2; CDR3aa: ASSLARGSGYTDTQY
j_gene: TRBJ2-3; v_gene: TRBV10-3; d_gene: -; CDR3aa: AISESPQDTQY